This T cell receptor (beta chain) was documented in a study of identical twins. The study, taken as a whole, reports: Out-of-frame alpha sequences shared between twins exhibited an excess of low generation probability.

In TCRdb, the 5' RACE reads were re-called with MiXCR into one record per CDR3 protein. This sample carries approximately 190,000 distinct CDR3 sequences, about a sixth of them seen once, and the ten largest clones take about 38%. As for this clonotype: The antigen remains undetermined.

This sample also belongs to another study, concerning T cells expressing NK-cell markers. That study adds: Sorted CD3+CD56+NKG2C+, CD3+CD56+NKG2C- and CD3+CD56-NKG2C+ T cells supplied TCR beta repertoires.

The sequencing sample was made of CD8+ T cells sorted from blood. The source is a woman between 18 and 29 years old in good health.

The CDR3 DNA reads TGCGCCAGCAGCCAGGCTACCTACAATGAGCAGTTCTTC. Protein: CASSQATYNEQFF. The chain combines TRBV4-3 with TRBJ2-1; D remains ambiguous. The CDR3 is made up of 13 amino acids. Trimming removed 3 bases at V and 2 bases at J, with 5 bases between. The V gene's germline CDR1 is LGHNA and CDR2 YSLEER.